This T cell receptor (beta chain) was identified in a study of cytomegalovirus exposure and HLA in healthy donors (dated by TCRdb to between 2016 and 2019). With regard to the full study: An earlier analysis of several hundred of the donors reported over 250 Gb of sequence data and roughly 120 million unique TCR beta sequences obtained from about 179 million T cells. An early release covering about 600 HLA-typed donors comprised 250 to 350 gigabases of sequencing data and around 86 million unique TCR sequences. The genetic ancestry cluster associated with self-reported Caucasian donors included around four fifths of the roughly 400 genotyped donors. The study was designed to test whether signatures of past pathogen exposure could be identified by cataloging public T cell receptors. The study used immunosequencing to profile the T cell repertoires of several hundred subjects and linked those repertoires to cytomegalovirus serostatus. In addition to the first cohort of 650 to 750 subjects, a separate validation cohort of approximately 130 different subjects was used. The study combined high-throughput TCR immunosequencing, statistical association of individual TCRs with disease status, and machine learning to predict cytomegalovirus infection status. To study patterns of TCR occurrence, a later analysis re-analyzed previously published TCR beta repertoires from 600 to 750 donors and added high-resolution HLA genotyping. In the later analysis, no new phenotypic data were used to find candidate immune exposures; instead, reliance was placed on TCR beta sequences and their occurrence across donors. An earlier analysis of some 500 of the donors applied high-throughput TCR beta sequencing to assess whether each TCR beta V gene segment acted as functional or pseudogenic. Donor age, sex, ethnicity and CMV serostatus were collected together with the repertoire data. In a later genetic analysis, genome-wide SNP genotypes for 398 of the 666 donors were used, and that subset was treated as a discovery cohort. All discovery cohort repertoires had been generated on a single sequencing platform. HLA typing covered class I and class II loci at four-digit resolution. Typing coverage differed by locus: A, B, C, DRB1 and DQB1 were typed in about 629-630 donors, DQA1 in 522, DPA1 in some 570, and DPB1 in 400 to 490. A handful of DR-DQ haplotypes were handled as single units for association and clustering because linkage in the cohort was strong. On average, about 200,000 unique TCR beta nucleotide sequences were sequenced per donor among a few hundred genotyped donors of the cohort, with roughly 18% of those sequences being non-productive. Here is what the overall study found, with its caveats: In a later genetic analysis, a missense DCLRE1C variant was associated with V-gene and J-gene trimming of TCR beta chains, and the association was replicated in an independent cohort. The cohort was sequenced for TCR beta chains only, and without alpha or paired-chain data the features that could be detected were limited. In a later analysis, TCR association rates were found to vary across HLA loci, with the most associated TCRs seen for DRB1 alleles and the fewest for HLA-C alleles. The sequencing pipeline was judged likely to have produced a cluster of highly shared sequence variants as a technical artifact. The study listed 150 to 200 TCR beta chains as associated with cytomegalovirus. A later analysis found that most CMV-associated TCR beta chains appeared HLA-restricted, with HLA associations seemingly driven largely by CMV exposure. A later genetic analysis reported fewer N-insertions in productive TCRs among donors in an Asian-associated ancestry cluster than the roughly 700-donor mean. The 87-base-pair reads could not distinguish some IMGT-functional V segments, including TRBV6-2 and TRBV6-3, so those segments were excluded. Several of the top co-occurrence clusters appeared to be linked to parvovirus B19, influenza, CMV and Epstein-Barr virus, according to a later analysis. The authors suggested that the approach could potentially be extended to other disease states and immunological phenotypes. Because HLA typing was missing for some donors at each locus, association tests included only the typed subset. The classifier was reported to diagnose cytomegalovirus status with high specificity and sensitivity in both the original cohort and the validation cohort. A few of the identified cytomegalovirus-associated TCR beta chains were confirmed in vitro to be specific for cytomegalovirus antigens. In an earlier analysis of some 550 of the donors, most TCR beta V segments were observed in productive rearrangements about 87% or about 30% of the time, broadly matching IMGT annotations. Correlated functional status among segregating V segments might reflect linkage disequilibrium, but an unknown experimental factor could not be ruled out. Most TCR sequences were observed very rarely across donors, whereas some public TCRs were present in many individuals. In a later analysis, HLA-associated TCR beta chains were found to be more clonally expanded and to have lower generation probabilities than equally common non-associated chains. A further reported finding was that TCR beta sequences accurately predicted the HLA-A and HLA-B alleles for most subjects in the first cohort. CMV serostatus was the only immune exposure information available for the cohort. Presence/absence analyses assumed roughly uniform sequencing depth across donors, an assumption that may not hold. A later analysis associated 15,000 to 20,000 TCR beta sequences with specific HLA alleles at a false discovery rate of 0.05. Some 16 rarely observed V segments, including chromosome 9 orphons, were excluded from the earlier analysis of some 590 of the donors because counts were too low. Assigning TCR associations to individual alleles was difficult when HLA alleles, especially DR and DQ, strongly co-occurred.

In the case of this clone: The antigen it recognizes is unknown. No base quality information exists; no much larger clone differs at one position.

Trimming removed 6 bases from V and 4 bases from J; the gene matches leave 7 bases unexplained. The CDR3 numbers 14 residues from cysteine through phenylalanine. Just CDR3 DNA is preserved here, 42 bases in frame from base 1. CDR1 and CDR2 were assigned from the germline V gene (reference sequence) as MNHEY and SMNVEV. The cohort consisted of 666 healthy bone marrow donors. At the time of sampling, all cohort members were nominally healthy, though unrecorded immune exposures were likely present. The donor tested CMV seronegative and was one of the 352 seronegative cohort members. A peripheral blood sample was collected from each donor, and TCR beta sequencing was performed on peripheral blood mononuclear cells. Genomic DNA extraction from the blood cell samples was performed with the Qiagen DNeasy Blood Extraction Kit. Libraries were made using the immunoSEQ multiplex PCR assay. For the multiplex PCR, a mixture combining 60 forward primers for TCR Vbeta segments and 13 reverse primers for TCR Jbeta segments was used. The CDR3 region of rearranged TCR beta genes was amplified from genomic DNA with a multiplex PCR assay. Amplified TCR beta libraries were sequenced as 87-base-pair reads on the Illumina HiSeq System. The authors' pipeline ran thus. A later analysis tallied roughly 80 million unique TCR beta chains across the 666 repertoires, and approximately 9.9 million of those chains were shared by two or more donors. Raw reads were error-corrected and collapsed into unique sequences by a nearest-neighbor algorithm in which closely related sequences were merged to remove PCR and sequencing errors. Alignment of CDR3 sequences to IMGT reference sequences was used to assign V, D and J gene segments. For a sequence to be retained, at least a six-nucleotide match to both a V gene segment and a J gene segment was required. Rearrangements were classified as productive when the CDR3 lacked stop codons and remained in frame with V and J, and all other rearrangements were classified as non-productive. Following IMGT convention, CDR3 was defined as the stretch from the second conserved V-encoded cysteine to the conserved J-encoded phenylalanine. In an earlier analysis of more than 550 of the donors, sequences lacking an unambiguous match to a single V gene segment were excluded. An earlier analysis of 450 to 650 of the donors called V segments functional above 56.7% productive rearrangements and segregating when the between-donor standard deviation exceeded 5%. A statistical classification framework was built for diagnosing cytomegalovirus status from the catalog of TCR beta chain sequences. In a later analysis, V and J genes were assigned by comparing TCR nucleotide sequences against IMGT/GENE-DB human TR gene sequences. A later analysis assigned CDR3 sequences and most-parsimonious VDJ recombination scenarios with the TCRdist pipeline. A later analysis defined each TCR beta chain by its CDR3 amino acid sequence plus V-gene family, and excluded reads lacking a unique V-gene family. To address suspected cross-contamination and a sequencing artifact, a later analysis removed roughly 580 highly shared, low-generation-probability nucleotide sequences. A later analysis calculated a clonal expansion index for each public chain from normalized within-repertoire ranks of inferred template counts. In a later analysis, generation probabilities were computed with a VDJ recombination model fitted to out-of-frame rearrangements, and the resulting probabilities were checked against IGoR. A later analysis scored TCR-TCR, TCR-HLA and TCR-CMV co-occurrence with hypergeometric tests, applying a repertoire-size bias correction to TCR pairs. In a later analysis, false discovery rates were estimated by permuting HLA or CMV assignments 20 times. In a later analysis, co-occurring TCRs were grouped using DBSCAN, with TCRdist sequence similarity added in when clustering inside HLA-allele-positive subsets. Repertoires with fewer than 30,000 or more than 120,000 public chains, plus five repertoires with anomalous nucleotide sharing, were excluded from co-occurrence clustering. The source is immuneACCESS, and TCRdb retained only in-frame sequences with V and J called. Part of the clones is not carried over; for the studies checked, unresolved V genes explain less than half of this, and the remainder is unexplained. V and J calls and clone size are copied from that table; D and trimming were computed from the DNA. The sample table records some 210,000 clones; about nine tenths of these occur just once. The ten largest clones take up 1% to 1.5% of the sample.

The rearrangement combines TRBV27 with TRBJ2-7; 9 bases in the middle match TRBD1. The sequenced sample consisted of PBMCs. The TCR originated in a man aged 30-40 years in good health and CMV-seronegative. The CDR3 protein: CASRQQGTGYEQYF. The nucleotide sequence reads TGTGCCAGCAGACAACAGGGGACAGGGTACGAGCAGTACTTC.